Sequencing of this TCR beta chain was carried out in a study of blood T cell repertoires in COVID-19. The overall study: Some COVID-19 samples were acute and others convalescent; all came from the United States, Italy and Spain. In each case, the material was cDNA or gDNA derived from T cells, B-cell-depleted T cells, or PBMCs.

V dropped 0 bases and J dropped 4; count of bases not matched to a gene: 17. This CDR3 is 20 amino acids long. Germline loops: CDR1 SGHAT, CDR2 FQNNGV. Sequencing was performed with immunoSEQ multiplex PCR; in TCRdb, only in-frame clones are kept and a portion is missing. The table shows 85,000 to 100,000 clones, with around 81% occurring only once. This clone was picked up one time. Sequenced input: peripheral blood. V and J are TRBV11-2 and TRBJ1-2, with 10 bases aligning to TRBD1. This clonotype originated in a man aged 45-60 years who had recovered from COVID-19. In DNA form, the CDR3 reads TGTGCCAGCAGCTTAGATCTAGCAGGGACAGGGGTAGAGCGAGTCTATGGCTACACCTTC. Protein: CASSLDLAGTGVERVYGYTF. Complete variable domain (other parts from reference TRBV11-2 and TRBJ1-2): EAGVAQSPRYKIIEKRQSVAFWCNPISGHATLYWYQQILGQGPKLLIQFQNNGVVDDSQLPKDRFSAERLKGVDSTLKIQPAKLEDSAVYLCASSLDLAGTGVERVYGYTFGSGTRLTVV.